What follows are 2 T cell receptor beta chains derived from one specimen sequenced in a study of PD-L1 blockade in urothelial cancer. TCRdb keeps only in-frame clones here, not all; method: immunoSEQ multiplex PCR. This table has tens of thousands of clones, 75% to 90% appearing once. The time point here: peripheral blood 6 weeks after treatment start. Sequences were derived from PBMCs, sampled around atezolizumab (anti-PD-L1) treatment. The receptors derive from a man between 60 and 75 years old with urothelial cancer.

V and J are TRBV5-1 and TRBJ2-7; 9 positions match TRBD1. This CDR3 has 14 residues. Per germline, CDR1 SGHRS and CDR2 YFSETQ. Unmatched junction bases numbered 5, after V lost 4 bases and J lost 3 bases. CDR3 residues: CASSLGQGSYEQYF. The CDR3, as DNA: TGCGCCAGCAGCCTAGGACAGGGGAGCTACGAGCAGTACTTC. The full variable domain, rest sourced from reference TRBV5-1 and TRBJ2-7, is KAGVTQTPRYLIKTRGQQVTLSCSPISGHRSVSWYQQTPGQGLQFLFEYFSETQRNKGNFPGRFSGRQFSNSRSEMNVSTLELGDSALYLCASSLGQGSYEQYFGPGTRLTVT.

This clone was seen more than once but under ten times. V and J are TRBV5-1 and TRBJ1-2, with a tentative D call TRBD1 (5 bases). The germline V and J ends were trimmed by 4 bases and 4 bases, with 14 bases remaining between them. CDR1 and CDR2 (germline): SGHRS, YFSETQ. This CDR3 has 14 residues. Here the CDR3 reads CASSQTALAYGYTF. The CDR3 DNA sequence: TGCGCCAGCAGCCAGACAGCCTTAGCCTATGGCTACACCTTC.